The present T cell receptor (beta chain) was sequenced within a study of cytomegalovirus exposure and HLA in healthy donors. With V trimmed by 5 bases and J by 2 bases, 12 bases remained unmatched. This CDR3 has 18 residues. Germline lookup yields CDR1 SNHLY and CDR2 FYNNEI. On this clone: No antigen is known for it.

PCR was performed using 60 Vbeta and 13 Jbeta primers. Clones were sequenced by immunoSEQ multiplex PCR, and TCRdb holds only the in-frame ones, with some missing. The sample yields under 200,000 clones, approximately 80% seen once. Overall study results and limits: V- and J-gene trimming in TCR beta was tied to a missense DCLRE1C variant by an analysis performed later.

This TCR came from a male donor in good health and CMV-seropositive. The sequenced material came from PBMCs. The chain links TRBV2 to TRBJ2-7; 13 bases match TRBD2. The CDR3 nucleotides are TGTGCCAGCAGTCGCGGGACTAGCGGGAAGAAACTGACCTACGAGCAGTACTTC. Translated: CASSRGTSGKKLTYEQYF.